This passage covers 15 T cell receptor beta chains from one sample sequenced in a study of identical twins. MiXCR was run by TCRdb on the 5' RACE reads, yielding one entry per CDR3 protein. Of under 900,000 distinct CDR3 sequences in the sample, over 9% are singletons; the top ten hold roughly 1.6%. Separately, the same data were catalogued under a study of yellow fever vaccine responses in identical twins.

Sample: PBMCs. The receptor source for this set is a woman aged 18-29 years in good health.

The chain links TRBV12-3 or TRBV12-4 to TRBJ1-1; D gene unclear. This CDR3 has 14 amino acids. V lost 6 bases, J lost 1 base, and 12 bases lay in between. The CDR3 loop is CASRPAQWNTEAFF. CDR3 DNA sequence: TGTGCCAGCAGACCCGCCCAGTGGAACACTGAAGCTTTCTTT.

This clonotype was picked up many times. CDR3 sequence (DNA): TGTGCCAGCAGCCCACAAACCCCTAGCACAGATACGCAGTATTTT. Protein sequence: CASSPQTPSTDTQYF. This sequence joins TRBV11-2 and TRBJ2-3; D ambiguous. The CDR3 consists of 15 residues. V gave up 5 bases and J gave up 0 bases, with 12 bases separating them. The germline CDR1 and CDR2 sequences are SGHAT and FQNNGV.

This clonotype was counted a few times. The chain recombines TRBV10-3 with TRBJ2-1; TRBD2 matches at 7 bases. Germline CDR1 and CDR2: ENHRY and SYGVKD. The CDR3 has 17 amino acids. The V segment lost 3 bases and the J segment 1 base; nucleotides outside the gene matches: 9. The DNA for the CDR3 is TGTGCCATCAGTGACTCCAAGCGGGGAGCTTCCTACAATGAGCAGTTCTTC. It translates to CAISDSKRGASYNEQFF.

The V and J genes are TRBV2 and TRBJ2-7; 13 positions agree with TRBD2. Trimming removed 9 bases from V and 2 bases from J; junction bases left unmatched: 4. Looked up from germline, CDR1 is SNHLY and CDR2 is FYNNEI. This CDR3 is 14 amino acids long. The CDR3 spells CASGLAGDTYEQYF. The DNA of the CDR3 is TGTGCCAGTGGACTAGCGGGGGACACCTACGAGCAGTACTTC.

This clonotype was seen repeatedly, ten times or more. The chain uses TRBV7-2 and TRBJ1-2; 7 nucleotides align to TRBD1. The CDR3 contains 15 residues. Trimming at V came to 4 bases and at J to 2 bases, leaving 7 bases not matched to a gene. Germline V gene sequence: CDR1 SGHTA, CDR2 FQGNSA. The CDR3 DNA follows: TGTGCCAGCAGCTCGACAGGGATGAGCAACTATGGCTACACCTTC. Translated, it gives CASSSTGMSNYGYTF.

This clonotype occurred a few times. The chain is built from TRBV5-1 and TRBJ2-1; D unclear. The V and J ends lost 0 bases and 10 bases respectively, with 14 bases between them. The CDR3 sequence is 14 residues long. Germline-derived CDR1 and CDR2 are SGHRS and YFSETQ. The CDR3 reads CASSLDKGLGEQFF. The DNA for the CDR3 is TGCGCCAGCAGCTTGGACAAGGGCCTTGGAGAGCAGTTCTTC.

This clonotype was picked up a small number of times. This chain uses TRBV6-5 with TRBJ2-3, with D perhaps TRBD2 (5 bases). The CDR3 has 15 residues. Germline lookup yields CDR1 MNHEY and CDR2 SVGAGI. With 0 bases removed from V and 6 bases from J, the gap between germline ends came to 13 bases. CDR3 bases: TGTGCCAGCAGTTACTCGGGTGCGGACTCCGATACGCAGTATTTT. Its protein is CASSYSGADSDTQYF.

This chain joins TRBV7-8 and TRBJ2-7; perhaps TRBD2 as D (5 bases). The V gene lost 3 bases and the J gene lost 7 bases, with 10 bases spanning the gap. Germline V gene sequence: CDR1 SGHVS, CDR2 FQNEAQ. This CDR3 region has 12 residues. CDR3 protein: CASSFLGAEQYV. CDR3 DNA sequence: TGTGCCAGCAGCTTTTTGGGAGCGGAGCAGTACGTC.

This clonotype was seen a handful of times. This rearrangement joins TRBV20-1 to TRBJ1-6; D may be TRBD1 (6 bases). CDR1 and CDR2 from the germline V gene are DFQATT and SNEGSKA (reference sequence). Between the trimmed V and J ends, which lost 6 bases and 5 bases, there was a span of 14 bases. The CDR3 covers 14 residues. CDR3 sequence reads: CSAPGQLDNSPLHF. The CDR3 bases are TGCAGTGCCCCCGGACAGCTCGATAATTCACCCCTCCACTTT.

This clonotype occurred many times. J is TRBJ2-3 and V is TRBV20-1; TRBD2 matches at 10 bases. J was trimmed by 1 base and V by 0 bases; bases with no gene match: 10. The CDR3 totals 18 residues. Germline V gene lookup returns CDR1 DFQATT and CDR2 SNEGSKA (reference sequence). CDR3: CSARDSRFLAGGTDTQYF. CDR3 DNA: TGCAGTGCTAGAGATTCAAGGTTCCTAGCGGGAGGCACAGATACGCAGTATTTT.

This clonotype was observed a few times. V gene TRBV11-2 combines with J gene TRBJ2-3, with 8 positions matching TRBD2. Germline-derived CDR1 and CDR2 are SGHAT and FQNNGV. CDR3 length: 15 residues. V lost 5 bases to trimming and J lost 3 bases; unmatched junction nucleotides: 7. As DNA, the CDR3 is TGTGCCAGCAGCCCCGGAGCGGGGGCGACAGATACGCAGTATTTT. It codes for CASSPGAGATDTQYF.

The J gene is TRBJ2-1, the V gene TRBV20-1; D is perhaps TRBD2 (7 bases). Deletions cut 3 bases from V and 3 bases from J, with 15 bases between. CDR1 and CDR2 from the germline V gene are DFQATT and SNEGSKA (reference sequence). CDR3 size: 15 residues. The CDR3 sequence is CSARQPRGRYNEQFF. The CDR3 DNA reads TGCAGTGCTAGGCAGCCGCGGGGGCGCTACAATGAGCAGTTCTTC.

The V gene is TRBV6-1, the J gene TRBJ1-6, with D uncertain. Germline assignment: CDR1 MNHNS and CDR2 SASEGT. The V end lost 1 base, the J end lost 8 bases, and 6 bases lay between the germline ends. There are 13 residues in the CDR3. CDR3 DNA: TGTGCCAGCAGTGAAGTGGCGCATTCACCCCTCCACTTT. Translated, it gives CASSEVAHSPLHF.

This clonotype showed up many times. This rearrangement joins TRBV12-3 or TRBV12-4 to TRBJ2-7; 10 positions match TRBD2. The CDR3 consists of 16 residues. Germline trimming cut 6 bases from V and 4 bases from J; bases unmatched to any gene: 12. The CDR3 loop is CASSDPGLAMIYEQYV. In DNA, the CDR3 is TGTGCCAGCAGCGACCCGGGACTAGCGATGATATACGAGCAGTACGTC.

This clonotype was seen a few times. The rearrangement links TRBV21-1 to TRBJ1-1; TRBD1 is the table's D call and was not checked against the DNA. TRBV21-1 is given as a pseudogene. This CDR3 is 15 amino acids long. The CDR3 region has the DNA TGTGCCATCGTGCCTCCGTGGACAGTGAACACTGAAGCTTTCTTT. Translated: CAIVPPWTVNTEAFF.